This T cell receptor (beta chain) was profiled in a study of blood T cell repertoires in COVID-19. Across the study: T cells, B-cell-depleted T cells, or PBMCs provided the cDNA or gDNA that served as material.

This table comes from immunoSEQ multiplex PCR, and its TCRdb copy is limited to in-frame clones, with some not included. The top ten clones hold 5% to 6.5% of a sample with some 67,000 clones, just over 90% of them seen once. V was shortened by 0 bases and J by 7 bases, with 12 bases between the two germline ends. CDR3 length equals 14 residues. The germline V gene has CDR1 LGHNA and CDR2 YNFKEQ. The V and J genes are TRBV4-2 and TRBJ1-1, with a weak D call TRBD1 (6 bases). The clonotype comes from a young woman with acute or convalescent COVID-19. Sequencing was carried out using peripheral blood. This chain's CDR3 is CASSQDGGGVEAFF. The CDR3 DNA follows: TGTGCCAGCAGCCAAGATGGCGGGGGCGTTGAAGCTTTCTTT.